These 29 T cell receptor beta chains originate from one sample sequenced in a study of T cell repertoires in cytomegalovirus infection. TCRdb called the reads again in MiXCR, with one record for every CDR3 protein. The sample includes fewer than 550,000 distinct CDR3 sequences, around 11% of them seen just once. The sequenced sample consisted of PBMCs. The receptor set was obtained from a human donor in good health (CMV status not recorded). Some clones in this sample may be carry-over from other donors' samples.

This clonotype occurred many times. The V gene is TRBV7-9, the J gene TRBJ2-7; D call uncertain. CDR1 and CDR2 from the germline V gene are SEHNR and FQNEAQ (reference sequence). Trimming removed 4 bases at V and 2 bases at J, with 18 bases between. The CDR3 sequence is 16 residues long. In DNA form, the CDR3 reads TGTGCCAGCAGCTCCCTGGGGTCCCCTAAAACCTACGAGCAGTACTTC. Its protein product is CASSSLGSPKTYEQYF.

The chain employs TRBV5-1 and TRBJ1-3; 7 bases are shared with TRBD1. Germline V lookup: CDR1 SGHRS, CDR2 YFSETQ. The CDR3 spans 14 residues. V lost 3 bases, J lost 9 bases, and 9 bases stayed unmatched. CDR3 protein: CASSSGQAGTTIYF. CDR3 in DNA: TGCGCCAGCAGCTCCGGACAGGCGGGGACCACCATATATTTT.

V and J are TRBV11-2 and TRBJ1-1; no definite D call. Germline-derived CDR1 and CDR2 are SGHAT and FQNNGV. CDR3 length: 12 residues. The V and J ends lost 5 bases and 4 bases respectively, with 8 bases between them. In DNA, the CDR3 is TGTGCCAGCAGCCTCAGCCCCACTGAAGCTTTCTTT. As protein: CASSLSPTEAFF.

The table lists this clonotype with many counts. The chain recombines TRBV25-1 with TRBJ1-1; D possibly corresponds to TRBD1 (6 bases). Looked up from germline, CDR1 is MGHDK and CDR2 is SYGVNS. The CDR3 length is 13 residues. Trimming removed 2 bases at V and 6 bases at J, with 10 bases between. CDR3 residues: CASSEPGQSEAFF. CDR3 bases: TGTGCCAGCAGTGAACCCGGACAGTCTGAAGCTTTCTTT.

The V call is TRBV27, the J call TRBJ1-1; no firm D call. V lost 3 bases and J 4 bases, leaving 12 bases between the germline ends. The CDR3 is made up of 14 amino acids. Germline V lookup: CDR1 MNHEY, CDR2 SMNVEV (reference sequence). CDR3 loop: CASSLAGGITEAFF. The CDR3 nucleotides read TGTGCCAGCAGTTTGGCAGGCGGAATCACTGAAGCTTTCTTT.

This clonotype turned up a few times. CDR3 loop: CSVSPGSSGANVLTF. The CDR3 DNA follows: TGCAGCGTTTCCCCAGGGAGCTCTGGGGCCAACGTCCTGACTTTC. This rearrangement joins TRBV29-1 to TRBJ2-6, with D perhaps TRBD1 or TRBD2 (5 bases each). Looked up from germline, CDR1 is SQVTM and CDR2 is ANQGSEA. The CDR3 length is 15 residues. Trimming left V 5 bases short and J 0 bases short, with 11 bases between.

This clonotype has ten or more counts. The chain has TRBV6-5 and TRBJ2-1, with D uncertain. The V gene's germline CDR1 is MNHEY and CDR2 SVGAGI. This CDR3 comprises 14 residues. The ends were cut back, 0 bases at V and 4 bases at J, with 7 bases in the middle. The CDR3 DNA follows: TGTGCCAGCAGTTACTCGACTGAGTACAATGAGCAGTTCTTC. It yields the protein CASSYSTEYNEQFF.

The V and J genes are TRBV19 and TRBJ2-1; no firm D call. V dropped 0 bases and J dropped 5 bases, with 14 bases sitting between them. The CDR3 totals 16 residues. Germline loops: CDR1 LNHDA, CDR2 SQIVND (reference sequence). The CDR3 nucleotides read TGTGCCAGTAGTATAGATCAAGGGCTTGCCAACAATGAGCAGTTCTTC. Protein sequence: CASSIDQGLANNEQFF.

In its sample, this clonotype was seen many times. V and J are TRBV6-5 and TRBJ2-7; maybe TRBD1 (6 bases). Germline V gene sequence: CDR1 MNHEY, CDR2 SVGAGI. V was cut by 6 bases and J by 3 bases, with 12 bases left in between. The CDR3 loop spans 13 amino acids. The CDR3 nucleotides read TGTGCCAGCAGCAGGGACATTAACTACGAGCAGTACTTC. Amino acid sequence: CASSRDINYEQYF.

This clonotype was seen many times. The chain combines TRBV28 with TRBJ1-1, with 9 bases fitting TRBD1. The CDR3 is 14 residues long. The V segment lost 6 bases and the J segment 1 base; nucleotides outside the gene matches: 3. Per the germline V gene, CDR1 is MDHEN and CDR2 is SYDVKM. The CDR3 DNA reads as TGTGCCAGCAGCTCGGGACAGGGGAACACTGAAGCTTTCTTT. Translation: CASSSGQGNTEAFF.

This clonotype was counted many times. The CDR3 protein is CAIRDQAYEQYF. Written as DNA, the CDR3 is TGTGCCATCCGGGACCAAGCCTACGAGCAGTACTTC. The chain has TRBV10-3 and TRBJ2-7, with D perhaps being TRBD1 or TRBD2 (5 bases each). CDR1 is ENHRY and CDR2 is SYGVKD in the germline V gene. The CDR3 covers 12 residues. V lost 8 bases and J 2 bases, leaving 10 bases between the germline ends.

At least ten counts were recorded for this clonotype. V is TRBV25-1 and J is TRBJ1-2; D is unclear. The CDR3 consists of 13 residues. Germline-derived CDR1 and CDR2 are MGHDK and SYGVNS. V lost 2 bases and J 6 bases, leaving 10 bases between the germline ends. The chain's CDR3 is CASSEGSRHGYTF. The CDR3 nucleotides read TGTGCCAGCAGTGAAGGGTCCCGTCATGGCTACACCTTC.

This clonotype occurred many times. The CDR3 protein is CASSFRSIQRNSPLHF. As DNA, the CDR3 is TGTGCCAGCAGTTTCAGATCTATCCAGCGAAATTCACCCCTCCACTTT. This sequence joins TRBV28 and TRBJ1-6; no reliable D call. V lost 3 bases and J lost 7, with 16 bases in between. The germline gives CDR1 MDHEN, CDR2 SYDVKM. The CDR3 totals 16 residues.

This clonotype was recorded at least ten times. This chain uses TRBV5-6 with TRBJ1-2; D gene ambiguous. V was clipped by 4 bases and J by 5 bases, with 12 bases between them. Germline lookup yields CDR1 SGHDT and CDR2 YYEEEE. This CDR3 spans 13 amino acids. The CDR3 sequence is CASSVGLPYGYTF. The DNA for the CDR3 is TGTGCCAGCAGCGTAGGACTCCCGTATGGCTACACCTTC.

CDR3 region: CASSQMSPGISGEQFF. CDR3 bases: TGTGCCAGCAGCCAGATGTCTCCGGGGATATCGGGAGAGCAGTTCTTC. The chain carries TRBV3-1 and TRBJ2-1; D is perhaps TRBD2 (5 bases). This CDR3 has 16 amino acids. CDR1 and CDR2 from the germline V gene are LGHDT and YNNKEL (reference sequence). Trimming took 3 bases from V and 10 from J, leaving 22 bases between them.

The chain joins TRBV7-4 to TRBJ2-2, with D unresolved. CDR1 is SGHVT, CDR2 SQSDAQ, per germline. This CDR3 has 11 amino acids. Trimming removed 8 bases from V and 6 bases from J, with 7 bases in between. The CDR3 DNA reads as TGTGCCAGCCTTAGGTCCGGGGAGCTGTTTTTT. This gives the protein CASLRSGELFF.

Ten or more counts support this clonotype. The V call is TRBV7-8, the J call TRBJ2-5, with 7 bases fitting TRBD2. CDR1 is SGHVS and CDR2 is FQNEAQ in the germline V gene. The CDR3 extends over 14 amino acids. The V gene end was trimmed by 5 bases and the J gene end by 4 bases; junction bases not matched to a gene: 7. The DNA for the CDR3 is TGTGCCAGCAGCGGTGGGAGGGCCCGAGAGACCCAGTACTTC. This gives the protein CASSGGRARETQYF.

This clonotype was recorded at least ten times. This chain connects TRBV7-9 to TRBJ2-1, with 9 bases aligning to TRBD1. J gave up 6 bases and V 2 bases, and 5 bases lay outside the gene matches. The CDR3 is made up of 15 amino acids. The germline V gene encodes CDR1 SEHNR and CDR2 FQNEAQ (reference sequence). For the CDR3, the DNA is TGTGCCAGCAGCTTACCGGGACAGGGTCGCAATGAGCAGTTCTTC. It yields the protein CASSLPGQGRNEQFF. Filled out from reference TRBV7-9 and TRBJ2-1, the complete variable domain reads DTGVSQNPRHKITKRGQNVTFRCDPISEHNRLYWYRQTLGQGPEFLTYFQNEAQLEKSRLLSDRFSAERPKGSFSTLEIQRTEQGDSAMYLCASSLPGQGRNEQFFGPGTRLTVL.

This clonotype was counted ten times or more. J is TRBJ2-3 and V is TRBV11-2, with 14 positions matching TRBD2. CDR3 length: 16 residues. Germline V lookup: CDR1 SGHAT, CDR2 FQNNGV. With 4 bases clipped from V and 3 bases from J, the junction kept 3 bases outside the gene matches. The DNA of the CDR3 is TGTGCCAGCAGCTACGGACTAGCGGGGGGAACAGATACGCAGTATTTT. Protein: CASSYGLAGGTDTQYF.

CDR3 sequence: CSAKTGGGGSPLHF. CDR3 nucleotide sequence: TGCAGTGCTAAAACAGGGGGCGGAGGATCACCCCTCCACTTT. This rearrangement joins TRBV20-1 to TRBJ1-6, with 9 nucleotides matching TRBD1. Germline assignment: CDR1 DFQATT and CDR2 SNEGSKA (reference sequence). CDR3 length: 14 residues. With V trimmed by 4 bases and J by 10 bases, 8 bases remained unmatched.

This clonotype was detected ten times or more. The gene calls are TRBV19 and TRBJ2-3, with a possible D match to TRBD2 (6 bases). V shed 8 bases and J shed 4 bases, with 13 bases lying between them. The CDR3 length is 13 residues. Germline assignment: CDR1 LNHDA and CDR2 SQIVND (reference sequence). In DNA form, the CDR3 reads TGTGCCAGTGCATGGGAGGTCGCAGATACGCAGTATTTT. It is translated as CASAWEVADTQYF.

The J gene is TRBJ2-1, the V gene TRBV5-1; D might be TRBD1 or TRBD2, each matching 5 bases. V was clipped by 1 base and J by 9 bases, with 14 bases between them. Germline CDR1 is SGHRS and CDR2 is YFSETQ. The CDR3 has 14 amino acids. CDR3 in amino acids: CASSLSGTEGEQFF. The CDR3 coding sequence is TGCGCCAGCAGCTTGTCCGGGACCGAAGGTGAGCAGTTCTTC.

The table lists this clonotype with a few counts. V and J are TRBV7-9 and TRBJ2-2; TRBD1 matches 9 bases. The CDR3 spans 16 residues. From germline, CDR1 is SEHNR and CDR2 FQNEAQ (reference sequence). Trimming at V came to 5 bases and at J to 3 bases, leaving 7 bases not matched to a gene. The CDR3 nucleotides read TGTGCCAGCAGCCAACGGACAGGGGTCTACACCGGGGAGCTGTTTTTT. It encodes CASSQRTGVYTGELFF.

In this sample, this clonotype turned up many times. CDR3 coding DNA: TGTGCCAGTAGAGGAGGGATTAGCAATCAGCCCCAGCATTTT. This sequence encodes CASRGGISNQPQHF. The V call is TRBV19, the J call TRBJ1-5; D is unclear. Per germline, CDR1 LNHDA and CDR2 SQIVND (reference sequence). This CDR3 comprises 14 residues. Trimming stripped 6 bases from V and 0 bases from J, with 9 bases between.

This clonotype has more than one count but fewer than ten. The chain uses TRBV12-3 or TRBV12-4 and TRBJ1-1; D is ambiguous. V lost 3 bases to trimming and J lost 0 bases, with 11 bases between them. CDR3 size: 15 residues. The CDR3, as DNA: TGTGCCAGCAGTTTCGGCGGTGCCTTGAACACTGAAGCTTTCTTT. Its protein is CASSFGGALNTEAFF.

At least ten counts were recorded for this clonotype. The chain uses TRBV28 and TRBJ2-7; D unresolved. The CDR3 loop spans 12 amino acids. Trimming took 5 bases from V and 7 from J, leaving 12 bases between them. Germline CDR1 and CDR2: MDHEN and SYDVKM. CDR3 loop: CASSHLGREQYF. Written as DNA, the CDR3 is TGTGCCAGCAGTCACCTTGGTAGGGAGCAGTACTTC.

This clonotype has more than one count but fewer than ten. The gene calls are TRBV2 and TRBJ1-3; tentatively, D is TRBD1 (6 bases). V was pared by 7 bases and J by 4 bases, with 14 bases between. CDR3 length: 14 amino acids. Germline CDR1 reads SNHLY; CDR2 reads FYNNEI. The CDR3 protein is CASTWIGGGNTIYF. CDR3 sequence (DNA): TGTGCCAGCACTTGGATAGGGGGAGGAAACACCATATATTTT.

Here the CDR3 reads CSARDRGRQGGSGEQYF. CDR3 DNA sequence: TGCAGTGCTAGAGATCGCGGGAGACAGGGAGGTTCGGGGGAGCAGTACTTC. This chain joins TRBV20-1 and TRBJ2-7; D could derive from TRBD1 or TRBD2 (7 bases each). The V gene's germline CDR1 is DFQATT and CDR2 SNEGSKA (reference sequence). The CDR3 covers 17 residues. Trimming shortened V by 0 bases and J by 7 bases, and 25 bases separated the two germline ends.

This clonotype was seen many times. As DNA, the CDR3 is TGTGCCAGTAGTATAAATCCCGGCGAGGGCTCCGGGGAGCTGTTTTTT. Amino acid sequence: CASSINPGEGSGELFF. This chain links TRBV19 with TRBJ2-2, with a weak D call TRBD2 (5 bases). This CDR3 contains 16 residues. Germline V lookup: CDR1 LNHDA, CDR2 SQIVND (reference sequence). Trimming pared 2 bases from V and 6 bases from J, leaving 16 bases between. Combining the CDR3 with reference TRBV19 and TRBJ2-2 gives the whole variable domain DGGITQSPKYLFRKEGQNVTLSCEQNLNHDAMYWYRQDPGQGLRLIYYSQIVNDFQKGDIAEGYSVSREKKESFPLTVTSAQKNPTAFYLCASSINPGEGSGELFFGEGSRLTVL.